The 13 T cell receptor beta chains reported below all come from one sample, sequenced in a study of T-cell memory formation after mild COVID-19. TCRdb reprocessed the 5' RACE reads with MiXCR, giving one entry per CDR3 protein. The table lists a few hundred thousand distinct CDR3 sequences, 15% to 20% of them singletons. The material sequenced was PBMCs or a T cell subset sorted from them (not recorded which). These TCRs come from a man between 18 and 35 years old who had mild COVID-19 (a few samples of this study predate the infection). Cell type and time point are not known.

This rearrangement joins TRBV9 to TRBJ1-2; possibly TRBD1 for D (5 bases). CDR1 SGDLS and CDR2 YYNGEE come from the germline V gene. Trimming left V 3 bases short and J 4 bases short, with 16 bases between. The length of the CDR3 is 15 residues. The CDR3 coding sequence is TGTGCCAGCAGCGCATCCGGGACTCTATCCTATGGCTACACCTTC. This sequence encodes CASSASGTLSYGYTF.

The chain recombines TRBV9 with TRBJ2-3; TRBD2 matches 9 bases. The CDR3 covers 14 residues. Germline V CDR1 and CDR2: SGDLS, YYNGEE. The J segment lost 3 bases and the V segment lost 3 bases, leaving 2 bases of the junction unmatched. As DNA, the CDR3 is TGTGCCAGCAGCGCTAGCGGGATAACAGATACGCAGTATTTT. As protein: CASSASGITDTQYF.

This clonotype has only a few counts. V gene TRBV7-9 combines with J gene TRBJ2-7; no definite D call. Per the germline V gene, CDR1 is SEHNR and CDR2 is FQNEAQ (reference sequence). Between the trimmed V and J ends, which lost 2 bases and 6 bases, there was a span of 14 bases. The CDR3 has 14 residues. The CDR3 spells CASSLSLKALEQYF. Written as DNA, the CDR3 is TGTGCCAGCAGCTTATCGTTAAAGGCACTCGAGCAGTACTTC.

This clonotype was seen a handful of times. The chain carries TRBV4-3 and TRBJ2-1, with D possibly being TRBD1 (6 bases). This CDR3 comprises 15 residues. In germline, CDR1 is LGHNA, CDR2 YSLEER. V shed 2 bases and J shed 7 bases, with 15 bases lying between them. CDR3 sequence: CASSQLGQRGNEQFF. The CDR3 nucleotides read TGCGCCAGCAGCCAACTCGGACAGAGGGGGAATGAGCAGTTCTTC.

The chain carries TRBV7-2 and TRBJ2-4; no definite D call. The V and J ends lost 0 bases and 8 bases respectively, with 8 bases between them. Germline V gives CDR1 SGHTA, CDR2 FQGNSA. The CDR3 totals 13 residues. The CDR3 loop is CASSLAGLHIQYF. CDR3 sequence (DNA): TGTGCCAGCAGCTTAGCAGGGCTGCACATTCAGTACTTC.

This clonotype was found a few times. The rearrangement links TRBV7-3 to TRBJ2-1, with D hard to call. The germline CDR1 and CDR2 sequences are SGHTA and FQGTGA. The CDR3 loop spans 13 amino acids. Trimming pared 3 bases from V and 6 bases from J, leaving 9 bases between. The CDR3 region has the DNA TGTGCCAGCAGCTTGGTAGCTAGCAATGAGCAGTTCTTC. As protein: CASSLVASNEQFF.

The rearrangement joins TRBV7-9 to TRBJ2-3, with 10 nucleotides matching TRBD2. This CDR3 region has 19 residues. CDR1 and CDR2 (germline): SEHNR, FQNEAQ (reference sequence). Trimming cost V 4 bases and J 5 bases; bases outside gene matches: 18. The CDR3 DNA reads TGTGCCAGCAGCTCAGCAATCCTAGCGGGGGAATGGGTAGGAGATACGCAGTATTTT. Encoded protein: CASSSAILAGEWVGDTQYF.

The chain combines TRBV3-1 with TRBJ1-4; the match to TRBD1 covers 7 bases. There are 17 residues in the CDR3. Losses at the gene ends were 2 bases for V and 8 bases for J; bases not matched to a gene: 14. Germline V gene data show CDR1 as LGHDT and CDR2 as YNNKEL (reference sequence). Here the CDR3 reads CASSQQLRTGWGEKLFF. The DNA of the CDR3 is TGTGCCAGCAGCCAACAGCTACGGACAGGATGGGGAGAAAAACTGTTTTTT.

The chain couples TRBV29-1 to TRBJ2-3; D unresolved. CDR1 is SQVTM, CDR2 ANQGSEA, per germline. The CDR3 spans 10 residues. V shed 4 bases and J shed 6 bases, with 5 bases lying between them. For the CDR3, the DNA is TGCAGCGTTGCTTGGGATACGCAGTATTTT. Translated: CSVAWDTQYF.

The chain joins TRBV27 to TRBJ1-1; D gene unclear. Trimming took 3 bases from V and 2 from J, leaving 10 bases between them. CDR3 size: 14 residues. Germline V gene lookup returns CDR1 MNHEY and CDR2 SMNVEV (reference sequence). The CDR3 bases are TGTGCCAGCAGTTTGTGGCAGTCTAACACTGAAGCTTTCTTT. This translates into CASSLWQSNTEAFF.

The J gene is TRBJ2-5, the V gene TRBV6-5; 7 positions match TRBD2. The CDR3 spans 14 residues. The V gene's germline CDR1 is MNHEY and CDR2 SVGAGI. V dropped 6 bases and J dropped 2; count of bases not matched to a gene: 6. CDR3 loop: CASRSTGGQETQYF. CDR3 nucleotides: TGTGCCAGCAGATCGACGGGGGGTCAAGAGACCCAGTACTTC.

The chain has TRBV3-1 and TRBJ2-1, with no clear D. Trimming removed 0 bases from V and 10 bases from J, with 7 bases in between. This CDR3 region has 12 residues. The V gene's germline CDR1 is LGHDT and CDR2 YNNKEL (reference sequence). CDR3 sequence: CASSQDRAEQFF. The CDR3 DNA reads as TGTGCCAGCAGCCAAGATAGGGCGGAGCAGTTCTTC.

This clonotype was picked up a small number of times. The chain links TRBV15 to TRBJ2-5; D ambiguous. Germline assignment: CDR1 LNHNV and CDR2 YYDKDF (reference sequence). V dropped 4 bases and J dropped 5 bases, with 8 bases sitting between them. The CDR3 length is 12 residues. The CDR3 DNA follows: TGTGCCACCAGCACGAGCCGGGAGACCCAGTACTTC. Its translation is CATSTSRETQYF.